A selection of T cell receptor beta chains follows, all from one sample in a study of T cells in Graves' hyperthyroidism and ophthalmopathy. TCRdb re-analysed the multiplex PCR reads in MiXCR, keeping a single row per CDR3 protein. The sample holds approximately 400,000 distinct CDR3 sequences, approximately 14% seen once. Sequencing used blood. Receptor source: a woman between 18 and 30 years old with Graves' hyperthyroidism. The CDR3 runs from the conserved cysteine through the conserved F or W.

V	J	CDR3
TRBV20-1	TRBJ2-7	CSARKSDRGYSYEQYF
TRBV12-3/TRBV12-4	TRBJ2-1	CASSTSGASYNEQFF
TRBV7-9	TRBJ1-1	CASSLKWSSEAFF
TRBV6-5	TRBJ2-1	CASSFNPGRGYNEQFF
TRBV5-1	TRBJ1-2	CASSLASGGSGYTF
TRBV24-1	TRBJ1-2	CATSASDRFGYGYTF
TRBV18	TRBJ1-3	CASSLRQKAGNTIYF
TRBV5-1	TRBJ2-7	CASSREVWDEQYF
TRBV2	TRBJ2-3	CASYDPGLAGGADTQYF
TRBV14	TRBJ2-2	CASSRLGTNTGELFF
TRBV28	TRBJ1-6	CASTPPGTSSSPLHF
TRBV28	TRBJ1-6	CASSQTGGINSPLHF
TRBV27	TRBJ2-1	CASSPGPGGGGNEQFF
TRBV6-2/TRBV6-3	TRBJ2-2	CASSRTSGATGELFF
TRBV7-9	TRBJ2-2	CASSLGAHGELFF
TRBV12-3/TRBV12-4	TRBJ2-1	CASWSSGGTSNEQFF
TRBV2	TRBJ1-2	CASSDYRVYTF
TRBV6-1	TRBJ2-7	CASSDQVGRGYEQYF
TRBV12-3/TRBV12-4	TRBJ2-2	CASSSASGAGELFF
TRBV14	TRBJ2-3	CASSHLIAGSTDTQYF
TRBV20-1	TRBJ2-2	CSACERECDTGELFF
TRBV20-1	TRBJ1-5	CSARRTGTADQPQHF
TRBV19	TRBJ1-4	CASNSRVANEKLFF
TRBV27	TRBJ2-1	CASSLSGQVNEQFF
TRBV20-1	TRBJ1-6	CSARSSYNSPLHF
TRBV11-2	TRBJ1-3	CASSLRQGGHSGNTIYF
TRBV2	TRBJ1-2	CASSVVTGSGYTF
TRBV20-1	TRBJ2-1	CSARYGGGLTYNEQFF
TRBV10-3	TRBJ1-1	CAISGQGNTEAFF
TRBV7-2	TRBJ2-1	CASSPPQRGGGNEQFF
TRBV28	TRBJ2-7	CASSTRLAGEWTYEQYF
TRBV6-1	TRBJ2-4	CASSSSRQGKAKNIQYF
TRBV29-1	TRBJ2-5	CSVRPRTGPLETQYF
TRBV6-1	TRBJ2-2	CASKITQGATGELFF
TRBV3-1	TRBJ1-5	CASSQGGAGQPQHF
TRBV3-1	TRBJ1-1	CASSKKTGNTEAFF
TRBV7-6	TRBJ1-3	CASSQLMGYDTIYF